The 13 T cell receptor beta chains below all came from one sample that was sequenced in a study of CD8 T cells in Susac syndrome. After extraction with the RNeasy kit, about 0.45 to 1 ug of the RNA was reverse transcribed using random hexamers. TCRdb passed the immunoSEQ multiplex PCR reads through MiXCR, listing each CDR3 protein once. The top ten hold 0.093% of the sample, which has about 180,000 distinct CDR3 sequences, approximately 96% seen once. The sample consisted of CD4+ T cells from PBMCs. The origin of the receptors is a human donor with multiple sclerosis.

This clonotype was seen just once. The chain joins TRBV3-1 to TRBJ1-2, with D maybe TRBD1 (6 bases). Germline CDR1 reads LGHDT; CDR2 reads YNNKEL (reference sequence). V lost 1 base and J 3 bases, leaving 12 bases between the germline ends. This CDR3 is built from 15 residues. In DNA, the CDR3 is TGTGCCAGCAGCCAAGCGAAGGCAGGGGACTATGGCTACACCTTC. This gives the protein CASSQAKAGDYGYTF.

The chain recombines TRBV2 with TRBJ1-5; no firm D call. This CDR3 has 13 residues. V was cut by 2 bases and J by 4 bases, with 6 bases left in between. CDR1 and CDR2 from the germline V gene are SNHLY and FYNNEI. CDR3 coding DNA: TGTGCCAGCAGTGAATGGGAGAATCAGCCCCAGCATTTT. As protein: CASSEWENQPQHF.

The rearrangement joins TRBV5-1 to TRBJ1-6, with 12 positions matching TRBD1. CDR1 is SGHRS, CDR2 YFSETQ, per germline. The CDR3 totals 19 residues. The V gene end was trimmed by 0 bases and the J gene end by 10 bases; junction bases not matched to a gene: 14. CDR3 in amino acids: CASSLALGQGARRGSPLHF. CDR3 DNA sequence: TGCGCCAGCAGCTTGGCTCTGGGACAGGGGGCCCGACGTGGATCACCCCTCCACTTT.

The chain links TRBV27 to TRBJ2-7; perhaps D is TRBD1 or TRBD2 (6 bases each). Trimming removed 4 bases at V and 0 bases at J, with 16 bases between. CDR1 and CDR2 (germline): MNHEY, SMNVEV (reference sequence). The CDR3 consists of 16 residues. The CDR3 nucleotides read TGTGCCAGCAGTTCTCCTGGGGGGCAGGGCTCCTACGAGCAGTACTTC. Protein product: CASSSPGGQGSYEQYF.

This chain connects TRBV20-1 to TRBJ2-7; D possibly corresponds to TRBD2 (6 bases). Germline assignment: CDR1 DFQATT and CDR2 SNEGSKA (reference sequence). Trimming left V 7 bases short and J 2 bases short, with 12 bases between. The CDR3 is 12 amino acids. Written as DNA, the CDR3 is TGCAGTGGGGGGTCGGGGGCCTACGAGCAGTACTTC. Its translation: CSGGSGAYEQYF.

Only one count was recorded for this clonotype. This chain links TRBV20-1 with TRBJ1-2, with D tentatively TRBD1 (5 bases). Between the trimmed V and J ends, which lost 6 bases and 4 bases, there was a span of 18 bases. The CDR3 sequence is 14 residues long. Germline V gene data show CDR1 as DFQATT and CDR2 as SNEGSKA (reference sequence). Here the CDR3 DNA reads TGCAGTGCCGACATAGGGGCGCATGGCTATGGCTACACCTTC. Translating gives CSADIGAHGYGYTF.

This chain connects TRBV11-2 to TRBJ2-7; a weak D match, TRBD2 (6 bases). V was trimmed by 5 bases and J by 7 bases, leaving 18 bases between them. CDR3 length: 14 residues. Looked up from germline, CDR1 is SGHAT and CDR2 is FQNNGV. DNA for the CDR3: TGTGCCAGCAGCCCAGTGGCGGGACCTCCTGAGCAGTACTTC. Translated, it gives CASSPVAGPPEQYF.

The CDR3 bases are TGCAGTGCTAGATTCGGCCAGCCCGCTCTTCTTGACGGTACCCTCCACTTT. It yields the protein CSARFGQPALLDGTLHF. V gene TRBV20-1 combines with J gene TRBJ1-6; no firm D call. CDR1 is DFQATT and CDR2 is SNEGSKA in the germline V gene (reference sequence). The CDR3 is made up of 17 amino acids. Trimming pared 2 bases from V and 14 bases from J, leaving 28 bases between.

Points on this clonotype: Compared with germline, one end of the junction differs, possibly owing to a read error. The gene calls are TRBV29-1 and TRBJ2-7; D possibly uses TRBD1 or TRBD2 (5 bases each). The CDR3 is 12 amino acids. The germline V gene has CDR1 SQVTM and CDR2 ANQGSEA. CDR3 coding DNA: TGCACCGCCTGGGACGGAGCCTACGGGCAGTACTTC. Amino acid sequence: CTAWDGAYGQYF.

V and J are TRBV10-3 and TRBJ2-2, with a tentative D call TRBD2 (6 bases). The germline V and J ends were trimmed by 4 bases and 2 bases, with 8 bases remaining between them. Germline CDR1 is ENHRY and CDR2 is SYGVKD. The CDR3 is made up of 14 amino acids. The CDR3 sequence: CAISGLVNTGELFF. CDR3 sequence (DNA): TGTGCCATCAGTGGACTAGTCAACACCGGGGAGCTGTTTTTT.

CDR3 sequence reads: CASSQDWGALQETQYF. The DNA for the CDR3 is TGTGCCAGCAGCCAAGATTGGGGGGCCCTTCAAGAGACCCAGTACTTC. The chain couples TRBV4-2 to TRBJ2-5; D tentatively fits TRBD1 or TRBD2 (6 bases each). V was trimmed by 0 bases and J by 2 bases, leaving 13 bases between them. CDR1 LGHNA and CDR2 YNFKEQ come from the germline V gene. The CDR3 is 16 amino acids.

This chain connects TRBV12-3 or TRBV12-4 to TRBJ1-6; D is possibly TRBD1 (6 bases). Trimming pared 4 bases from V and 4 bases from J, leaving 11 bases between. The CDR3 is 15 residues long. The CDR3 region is CASSSTGGYNSPLHF. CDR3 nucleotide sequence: TGTGCCAGCAGTTCGACAGGAGGTTATAATTCACCCCTCCACTTT.

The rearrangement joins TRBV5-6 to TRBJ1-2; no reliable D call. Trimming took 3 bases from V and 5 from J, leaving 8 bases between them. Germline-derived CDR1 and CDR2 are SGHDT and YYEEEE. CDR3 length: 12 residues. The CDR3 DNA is TGTGCCAGCAGCTATAACCGATATGGCTACACCTTC. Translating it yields CASSYNRYGYTF.